This T cell receptor (beta chain) was obtained from a study of control samples from healthy donors and cancer patients. Sequencing was performed with immunoSEQ multiplex PCR; in TCRdb, only in-frame clones are kept and a portion is missing. This sample has around 150,000 clones, with around 90% found just once. This CDR3 comprises 12 residues. Trimming took 4 bases from V and 5 from J, leaving 6 bases between them. The V gene's germline CDR1 is SEHNR and CDR2 FQNEAQ (reference sequence). Sequencing was done on a sample of blood. The TCR originated in a young man in good health. The rearrangement uses TRBV7-9 and TRBJ2-1; D gene ambiguous. The CDR3 sequence: CASSSPDNEQFF. The CDR3 DNA sequence: TGTGCCAGCAGCTCTCCTGACAATGAGCAGTTCTTC.